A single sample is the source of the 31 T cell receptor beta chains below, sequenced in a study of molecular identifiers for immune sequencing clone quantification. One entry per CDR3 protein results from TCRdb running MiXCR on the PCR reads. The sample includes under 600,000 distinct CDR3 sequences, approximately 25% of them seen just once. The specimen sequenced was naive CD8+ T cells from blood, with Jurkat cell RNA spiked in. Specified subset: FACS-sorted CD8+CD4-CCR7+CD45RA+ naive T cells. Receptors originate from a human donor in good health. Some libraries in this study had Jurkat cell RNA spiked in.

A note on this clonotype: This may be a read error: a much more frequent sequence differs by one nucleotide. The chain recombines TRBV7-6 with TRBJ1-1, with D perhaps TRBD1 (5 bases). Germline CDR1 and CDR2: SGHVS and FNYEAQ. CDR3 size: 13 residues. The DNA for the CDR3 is TGTGCCAGCAGCTTAGGGACAAGAACTGAAGCTTCCTTT. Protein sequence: CASSLGTRTEASF. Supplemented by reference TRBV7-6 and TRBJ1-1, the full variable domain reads GAGVSQSPRYKVTKRGQDVALRCDPISGHVSLYWYRQALGQGPEFLTYFNYEAQQDKSGLPNDRFSAERPEGSISTLTIQRTEQRDSAMYRCASSLGTRTEASFGQGTRLTVV.

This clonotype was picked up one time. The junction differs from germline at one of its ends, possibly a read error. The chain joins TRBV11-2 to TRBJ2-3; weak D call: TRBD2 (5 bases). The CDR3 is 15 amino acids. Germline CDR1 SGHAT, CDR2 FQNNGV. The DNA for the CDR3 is TGTGCCGGCAGCGAGGGCGGGTACGTTCGGAATACGCAGTATTTT. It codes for CAGSEGGYVRNTQYF.

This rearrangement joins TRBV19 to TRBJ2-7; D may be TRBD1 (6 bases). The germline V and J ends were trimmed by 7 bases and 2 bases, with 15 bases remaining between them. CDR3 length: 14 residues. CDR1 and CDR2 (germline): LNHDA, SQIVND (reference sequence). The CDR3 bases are TGTGCCAGTACCCTGACAGGTGAAGCCTACGAGCAGTACTTC. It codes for CASTLTGEAYEQYF.

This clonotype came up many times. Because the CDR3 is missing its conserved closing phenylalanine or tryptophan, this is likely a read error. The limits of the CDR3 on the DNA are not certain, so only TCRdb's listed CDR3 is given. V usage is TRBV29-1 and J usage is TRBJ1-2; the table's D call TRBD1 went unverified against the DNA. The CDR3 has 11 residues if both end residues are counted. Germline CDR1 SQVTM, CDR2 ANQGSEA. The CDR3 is CSILTGGVMFL.

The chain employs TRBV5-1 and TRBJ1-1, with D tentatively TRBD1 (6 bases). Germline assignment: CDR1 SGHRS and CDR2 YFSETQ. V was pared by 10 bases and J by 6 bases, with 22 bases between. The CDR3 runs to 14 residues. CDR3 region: CARCGGGQGSEAFF. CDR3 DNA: TGCGCCCGCTGCGGGGGGGGGCAAGGGTCTGAAGCTTTCTTT.

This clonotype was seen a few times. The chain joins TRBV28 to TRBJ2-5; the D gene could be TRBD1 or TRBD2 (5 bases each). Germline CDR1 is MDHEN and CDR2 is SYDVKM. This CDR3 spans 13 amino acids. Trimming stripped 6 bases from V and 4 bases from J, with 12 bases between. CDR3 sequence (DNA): TGTGCCAGCAGGAGGGACGCCCGAGAGACCCAGTACTTC. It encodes CASRRDARETQYF.

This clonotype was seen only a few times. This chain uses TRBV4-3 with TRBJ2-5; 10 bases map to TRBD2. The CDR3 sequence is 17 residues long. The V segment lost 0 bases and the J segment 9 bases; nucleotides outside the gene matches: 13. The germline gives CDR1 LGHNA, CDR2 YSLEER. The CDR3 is CASSQDPPPSGGRAQYF. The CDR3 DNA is TGCGCCAGCAGCCAAGACCCCCCCCCTAGCGGGGGCCGGGCCCAGTACTTC.

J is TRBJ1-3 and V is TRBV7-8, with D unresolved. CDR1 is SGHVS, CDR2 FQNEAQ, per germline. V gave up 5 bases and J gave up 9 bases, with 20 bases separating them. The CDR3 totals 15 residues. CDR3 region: CASSPSFQTSVTIYF. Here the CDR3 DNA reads TGTGCCAGCAGCCCTTCATTCCAGACGTCGGTCACCATATATTTT.

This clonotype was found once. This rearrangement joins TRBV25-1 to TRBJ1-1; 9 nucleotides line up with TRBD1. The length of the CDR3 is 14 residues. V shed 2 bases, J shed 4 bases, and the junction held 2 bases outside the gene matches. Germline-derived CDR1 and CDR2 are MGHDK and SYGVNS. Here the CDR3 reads CASSETTGGTEAFF. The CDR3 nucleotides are TGTGCCAGCAGTGAAACGACAGGGGGCACTGAAGCTTTCTTT.

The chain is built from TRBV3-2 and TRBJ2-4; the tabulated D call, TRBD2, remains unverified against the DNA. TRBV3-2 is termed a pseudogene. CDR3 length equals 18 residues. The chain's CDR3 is CASSQDSGAAAIKNIQYF. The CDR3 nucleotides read TGTGCCAGCAGCCAAGATAGCGGTGCAGCGGCGATCAAAAACATTCAGTACTTC.

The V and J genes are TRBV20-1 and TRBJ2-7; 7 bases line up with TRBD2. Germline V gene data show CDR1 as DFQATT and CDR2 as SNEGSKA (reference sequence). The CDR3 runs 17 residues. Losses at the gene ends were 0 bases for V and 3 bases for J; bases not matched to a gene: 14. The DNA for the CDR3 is TGCAGTGCTAGAGAGGTGGGAGCGGGGCAGGTAGGCTACGAGCAGTACTTC. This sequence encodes CSAREVGAGQVGYEQYF.

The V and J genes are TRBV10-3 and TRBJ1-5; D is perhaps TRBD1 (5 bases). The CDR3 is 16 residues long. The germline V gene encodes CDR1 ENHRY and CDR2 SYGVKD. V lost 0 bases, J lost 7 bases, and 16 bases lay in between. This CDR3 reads CAISESGAGGMQPQHF. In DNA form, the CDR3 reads TGTGCCATCAGTGAGTCAGGGGCGGGGGGGATGCAGCCCCAGCATTTT.

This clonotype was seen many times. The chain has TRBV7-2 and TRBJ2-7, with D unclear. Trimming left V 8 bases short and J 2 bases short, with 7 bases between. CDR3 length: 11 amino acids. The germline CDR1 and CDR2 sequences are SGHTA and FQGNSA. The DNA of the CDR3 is TGTGCCAGCCTTGGAGCCTACGAGCAGTACTTC. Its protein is CASLGAYEQYF.

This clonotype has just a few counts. The CDR3 here is CASSLASGDTQYF. CDR3 in DNA: TGTGCCAGCAGCTTGGCCTCGGGGGATACGCAGTATTTT. The rearrangement links TRBV5-5 to TRBJ2-3; tentative D call: TRBD2 (5 bases). Germline CDR1 SGHKS, CDR2 YYEKEE (reference sequence). CDR3 length: 13 residues. Deletions cut 0 bases from V and 6 bases from J, with 8 bases between.

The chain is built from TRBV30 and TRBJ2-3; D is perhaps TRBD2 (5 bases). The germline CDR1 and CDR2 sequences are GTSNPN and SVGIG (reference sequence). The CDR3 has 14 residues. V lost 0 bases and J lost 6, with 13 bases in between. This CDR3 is CAWSVDHRGDTQYF. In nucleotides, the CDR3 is TGTGCCTGGAGTGTAGACCACCGCGGGGATACGCAGTATTTT.

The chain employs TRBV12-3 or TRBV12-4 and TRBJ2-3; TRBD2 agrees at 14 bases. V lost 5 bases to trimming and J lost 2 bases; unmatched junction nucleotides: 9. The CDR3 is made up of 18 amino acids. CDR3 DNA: TGTGCCAGCAGTCCAGGGACTAGCGGGAGTTTATACACAGATACGCAGTATTTT. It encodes CASSPGTSGSLYTDTQYF.

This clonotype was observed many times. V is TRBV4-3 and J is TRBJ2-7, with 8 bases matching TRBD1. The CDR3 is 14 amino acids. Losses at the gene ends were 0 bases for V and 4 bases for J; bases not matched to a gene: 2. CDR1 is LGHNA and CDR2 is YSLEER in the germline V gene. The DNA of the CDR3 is TGCGCCAGCAGCCAAGACCACAGGGGGTACGAGCAGTACTTC. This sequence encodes CASSQDHRGYEQYF.

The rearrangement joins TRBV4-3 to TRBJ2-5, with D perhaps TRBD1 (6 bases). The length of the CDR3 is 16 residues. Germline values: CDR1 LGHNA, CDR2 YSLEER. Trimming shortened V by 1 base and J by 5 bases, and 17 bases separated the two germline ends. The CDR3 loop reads CASSQGDRSVVETQYF. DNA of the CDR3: TGCGCCAGCAGCCAAGGCGACAGGTCGGTTGTGGAGACCCAGTACTTC.

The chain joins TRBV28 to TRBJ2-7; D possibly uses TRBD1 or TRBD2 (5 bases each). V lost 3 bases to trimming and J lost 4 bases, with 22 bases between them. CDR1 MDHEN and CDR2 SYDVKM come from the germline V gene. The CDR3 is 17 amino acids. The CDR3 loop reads CASSFHWGISLSYEQYF. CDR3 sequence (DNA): TGTGCCAGCAGTTTTCATTGGGGGATTAGCCTTTCTTACGAGCAGTACTTC.

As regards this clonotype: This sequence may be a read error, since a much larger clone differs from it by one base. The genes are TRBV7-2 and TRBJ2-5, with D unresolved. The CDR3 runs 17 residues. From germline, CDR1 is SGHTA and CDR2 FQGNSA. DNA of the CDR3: TGTGCCAGCAGCCCACAACTGGTAGAATCGAATCAAGGGACCCAGTACTTC. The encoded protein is CASSPQLVESNQGTQYF.

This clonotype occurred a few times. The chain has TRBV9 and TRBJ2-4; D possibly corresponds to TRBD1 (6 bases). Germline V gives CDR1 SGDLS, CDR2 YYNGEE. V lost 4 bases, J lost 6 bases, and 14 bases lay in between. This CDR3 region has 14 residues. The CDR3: CASSSRDIPNIQYF. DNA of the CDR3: TGTGCCAGCAGCTCCCGGGACATTCCAAACATTCAGTACTTC. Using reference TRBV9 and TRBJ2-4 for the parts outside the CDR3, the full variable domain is DSGVTQTPKHLITATGQRVTLRCSPRSGDLSVYWYQQSLDQGLQFLIQYYNGEERAKGNILERFSAQQFPDLHSELNLSSLELGDSALYFCASSSRDIPNIQYFGAGTRLSVL.

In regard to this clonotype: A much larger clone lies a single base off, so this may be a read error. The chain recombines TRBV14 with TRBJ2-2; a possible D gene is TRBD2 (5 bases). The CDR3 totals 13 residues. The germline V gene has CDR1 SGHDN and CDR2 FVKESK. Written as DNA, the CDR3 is TGTGCCAGCAGCCTCTCCCGTGACGGGGAGCAGTTTTTT. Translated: CASSLSRDGEQFF. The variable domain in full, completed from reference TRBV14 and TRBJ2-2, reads EAGVTQFPSHSVIEKGQTVTLRCDPISGHDNLYWYRRVMGKEIKFLLHFVKESKQDESGMPNNRFLAERTGGTYSTLKVQPAELEDSGVYFCASSLSRDGEQFFGEGSRLTVL.

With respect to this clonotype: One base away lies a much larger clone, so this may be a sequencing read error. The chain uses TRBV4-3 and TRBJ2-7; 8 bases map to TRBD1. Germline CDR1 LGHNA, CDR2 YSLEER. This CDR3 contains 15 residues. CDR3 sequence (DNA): TGCGCCCGCAGCCAAGACCGGGACAGGTTAGTCGAGCAGTACTTC. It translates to CARSQDRDRLVEQYF.

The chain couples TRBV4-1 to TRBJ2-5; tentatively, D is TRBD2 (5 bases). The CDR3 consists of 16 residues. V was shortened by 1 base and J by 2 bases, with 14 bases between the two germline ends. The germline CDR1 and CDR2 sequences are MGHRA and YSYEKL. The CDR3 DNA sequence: TGCGCCAGCAGCCAAGCCTCGGGATTTGGGCAAGAGACCCAGTACTTC. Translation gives CASSQASGFGQETQYF.

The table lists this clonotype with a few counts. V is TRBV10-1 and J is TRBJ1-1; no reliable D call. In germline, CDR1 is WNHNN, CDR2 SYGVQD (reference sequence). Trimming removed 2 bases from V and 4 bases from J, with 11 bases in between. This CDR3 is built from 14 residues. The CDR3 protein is CASSEAEMGTEAFF. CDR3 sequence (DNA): TGCGCCAGCAGTGAGGCGGAGATGGGCACTGAAGCTTTCTTT.

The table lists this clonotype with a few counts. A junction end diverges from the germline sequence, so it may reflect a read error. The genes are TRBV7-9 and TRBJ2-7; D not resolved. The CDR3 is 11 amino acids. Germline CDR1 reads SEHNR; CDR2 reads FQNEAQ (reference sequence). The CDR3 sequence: CASSPNYGQYF. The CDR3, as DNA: TGTGCCAGCAGCCCGAACTACGGGCAGTACTTC.

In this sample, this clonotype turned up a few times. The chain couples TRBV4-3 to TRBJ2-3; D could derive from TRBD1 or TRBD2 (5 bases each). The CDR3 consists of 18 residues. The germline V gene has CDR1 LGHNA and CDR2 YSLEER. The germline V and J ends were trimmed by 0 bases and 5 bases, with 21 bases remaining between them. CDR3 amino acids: CASSQDGHGKGFRDTQYF. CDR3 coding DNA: TGCGCCAGCAGCCAAGATGGGCACGGGAAGGGGTTCAGAGATACGCAGTATTTT.

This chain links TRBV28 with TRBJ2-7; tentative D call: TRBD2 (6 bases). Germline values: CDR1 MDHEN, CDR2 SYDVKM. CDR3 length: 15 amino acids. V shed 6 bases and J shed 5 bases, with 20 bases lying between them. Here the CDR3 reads CASRYSGTSIDEQYF. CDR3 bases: TGTGCCAGCAGATACTCCGGGACTTCAATAGACGAGCAGTACTTC.

DNA of the CDR3: TGTGCCAGCAGCTTAGGGGGAGGGGCGCAGCCCCAGCATTTT. This codes for CASSLGGGAQPQHF. V and J are TRBV7-9 and TRBJ1-5, with D perhaps TRBD1 (5 bases). Trimming cost V 1 base and J 7 bases, with 11 bases left between them. Germline loops: CDR1 SEHNR, CDR2 FQNEAQ (reference sequence). The CDR3 is 14 residues long.

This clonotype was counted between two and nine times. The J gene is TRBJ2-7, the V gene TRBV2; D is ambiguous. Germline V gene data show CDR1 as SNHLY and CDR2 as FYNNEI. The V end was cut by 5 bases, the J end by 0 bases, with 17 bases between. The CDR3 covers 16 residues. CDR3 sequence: CASSSGRRSSSYEQYF. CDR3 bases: TGTGCCAGCAGTTCGGGCAGGCGTAGCAGCTCCTACGAGCAGTACTTC.

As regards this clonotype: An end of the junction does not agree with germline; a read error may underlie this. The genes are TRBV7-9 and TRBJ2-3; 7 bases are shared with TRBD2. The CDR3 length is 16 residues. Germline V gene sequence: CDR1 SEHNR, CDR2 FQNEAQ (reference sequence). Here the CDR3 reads CASSLGLVPSTDAQYF. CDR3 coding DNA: TGTGCCAGCAGCCTAGGACTAGTTCCTAGCACAGATGCGCAGTATTTT.